Following are 18 T cell receptor beta chains from one sample sequenced in a study of cytomegalovirus exposure and HLA in healthy donors. PCR was performed using 60 Vbeta and 13 Jbeta primers. Sequencing was performed with immunoSEQ multiplex PCR; in TCRdb, only in-frame clones are kept and a portion is missing. The sample has roughly 100,000 clones; about 69% are singletons. The specimen sequenced was PBMCs. The source of these receptors is a man in his forties or fifties in good health and CMV-seronegative.

This chain uses TRBV7-9 with TRBJ2-7, with 14 bases identical to TRBD2. CDR1 and CDR2 from the germline V gene are SEHNR and FQNEAQ (reference sequence). The CDR3 runs 15 residues. V lost 5 bases and J lost 5; bases outside the gene matches: 5. In nucleotides, the CDR3 is TGTGCCAGCAGCGAGACTAGCGGGAGGGTCGACGAGCAGTACTTC. As protein: CASSETSGRVDEQYF.

This chain links TRBV5-1 with TRBJ1-1; 9 bases match TRBD1. CDR3 length: 14 residues. V was pared by 4 bases and J by 6 bases, with 7 bases of the junction left unmatched. In germline, CDR1 is SGHRS, CDR2 YFSETQ. The CDR3 sequence is CASSRTGVMAEAFF. The DNA of the CDR3 is TGCGCCAGCAGCCGGACAGGGGTTATGGCTGAAGCTTTCTTT. Complete variable domain (other parts from reference TRBV5-1 and TRBJ1-1): KAGVTQTPRYLIKTRGQQVTLSCSPISGHRSVSWYQQTPGQGLQFLFEYFSETQRNKGNFPGRFSGRQFSNSRSEMNVSTLELGDSALYLCASSRTGVMAEAFFGQGTRLTVV.

The table lists this clone with a few counts. CDR3 residues: CASSVRDRGYYDEKLFF. CDR3 coding DNA: TGTGCCAGCAGCGTACGAGACAGGGGTTATTATGATGAAAAACTGTTTTTT. V and J are TRBV9 and TRBJ1-4; 8 bases align to TRBD1. After removal of 1 base from V and 6 bases from J, the junction contained 11 bases not matched to a gene. Germline values: CDR1 SGDLS, CDR2 YYNGEE. The CDR3 covers 17 residues.

This rearrangement joins TRBV11-3 to TRBJ2-2; TRBD2 aligns across 9 bases. Germline trimming cut 3 bases from V and 4 bases from J; bases unmatched to any gene: 6. Germline CDR1 and CDR2: SGHNT and YENEEA. The CDR3 totals 16 residues. The CDR3 DNA reads as TGTGCCAGCAGCTTGGTAGCGGGGGTACGCACCGGGGAGCTGTTTTTT. Its translation: CASSLVAGVRTGELFF. The full variable domain, in which reference TRBV11-3 and TRBJ2-2 provide the parts outside the CDR3, is EAGVVQSPRYKIIEKKQPVAFWCNPISGHNTLYWYLQNLGQGPELLIRYENEEAVDDSQLPKDRFSAERLKGVDSTLKIQPAELGDSAVYLCASSLVAGVRTGELFFGEGSRLTVL.

The chain uses TRBV4-1 and TRBJ2-7; 9 nucleotides agree with TRBD1. This CDR3 comprises 15 residues. V lost 2 bases to trimming and J lost 3 bases; unmatched junction nucleotides: 5. The V gene's germline CDR1 is MGHRA and CDR2 YSYEKL. The CDR3 spells CASSQPGQGIYEQYF. The CDR3 nucleotides read TGCGCCAGCAGCCAACCGGGACAGGGTATCTACGAGCAGTACTTC.

As for this clone: The same CDR3 can be traced to other DNA sequences in this sample. The chain employs TRBV19 and TRBJ1-1, with D hard to call. The CDR3 consists of 13 residues. Germline V gene data show CDR1 as LNHDA and CDR2 as SQIVND (reference sequence). Trimming removed 3 bases at V and 5 bases at J, with 10 bases between. CDR3 region: CASSIGQNTEAFF. The CDR3, as DNA: TGTGCCAGTAGTATTGGCCAAAATACTGAAGCTTTCTTT.

CDR3 in DNA: TGTGCCAGCAGTTTAAGCGACAGGGCAAGCTCCTACGAGCAGTACTTC. Translated, it gives CASSLSDRASSYEQYF. This chain joins TRBV27 and TRBJ2-7; TRBD1 matches 7 bases. This CDR3 region has 16 residues. Trimming took 2 bases from V and 0 from J; bases not matched to a gene: 7. Germline assignment: CDR1 MNHEY and CDR2 SMNVEV (reference sequence).

V gene TRBV6-5 combines with J gene TRBJ1-1; unclear D gene. Trimming removed 6 bases from V and 4 bases from J, with 12 bases in between. Germline CDR1 reads MNHEY; CDR2 reads SVGAGI. CDR3 length: 13 amino acids. The CDR3 loop reads CASRDARGTEAFF. In DNA, the CDR3 is TGTGCCAGCAGGGACGCCCGGGGCACTGAAGCTTTCTTT.

The chain uses TRBV28 and TRBJ1-2; D may be TRBD1 (5 bases). CDR1 and CDR2 from the germline V gene are MDHEN and SYDVKM. The germline V and J ends were trimmed by 5 bases and 8 bases, with 21 bases remaining between them. CDR3 length: 15 amino acids. The DNA for the CDR3 is TGTGCCAGCAGTCCCCCGACAGACGGCTATGAAGGCTACACCTTC. Its protein product is CASSPPTDGYEGYTF.

The rearrangement links TRBV4-2 to TRBJ2-7; 8 positions match TRBD1. Germline V gene lookup returns CDR1 LGHNA and CDR2 YNFKEQ. The V and J ends lost 4 bases and 5 bases, in that order; junction bases with no gene match: 16. CDR3 length equals 17 residues. The DNA of the CDR3 is TGTGCCAGCAGCCCTCGGACAGGGTCTATCCTAGGAGACGAGCAGTACTTC. It codes for CASSPRTGSILGDEQYF.

The chain couples TRBV4-2 to TRBJ1-1; D is perhaps TRBD1 (5 bases). The germline V and J ends were trimmed by 0 bases and 1 base, with 18 bases remaining between them. The CDR3 is 18 amino acids. CDR1 and CDR2 from the germline V gene are LGHNA and YNFKEQ. CDR3: CASSQEPEPGLTNTEAFF. The CDR3 bases are TGTGCCAGCAGCCAAGAGCCAGAACCGGGACTGACGAACACTGAAGCTTTCTTT.

The chain is built from TRBV27 and TRBJ2-1; D possibly corresponds to TRBD2 (5 bases). The CDR3 totals 15 residues. V was clipped by 6 bases and J by 10 bases, with 22 bases between them. Germline V gives CDR1 MNHEY, CDR2 SMNVEV (reference sequence). CDR3 nucleotide sequence: TGTGCCAGCAGCCGCGGACTGGGCCTTGTGTCGGAGCAGTTCTTC. Amino acids: CASSRGLGLVSEQFF.

This chain connects TRBV6-5 to TRBJ1-6; no clear D gene. Germline CDR1 reads MNHEY; CDR2 reads SVGAGI. Deletions cut 8 bases from V and 15 bases from J, with 17 bases between. CDR3 length: 12 amino acids. CDR3 nucleotide sequence: TGTGCCAGCCGTGGTGGGCTTGGTGGCCTCCACTTT. Amino acids: CASRGGLGGLHF.

The chain has TRBV5-1 and TRBJ2-7; D is uncertain. The germline V gene encodes CDR1 SGHRS and CDR2 YFSETQ. Deletions cut 4 bases from V and 4 bases from J, with 18 bases between. There are 15 residues in the CDR3. CDR3 in amino acids: CASSPPRQATYEQYF. The CDR3 bases are TGCGCCAGCAGCCCCCCTCGGCAGGCGACATACGAGCAGTACTTC.

The CDR3: CASAAGVKAYEQYF. The DNA for the CDR3 is TGTGCCAGTGCAGCGGGAGTCAAGGCCTACGAGCAGTACTTC. The chain combines TRBV6-5 with TRBJ2-7, with TRBD2 matching over 8 bases. This CDR3 has 14 amino acids. Per germline, CDR1 MNHEY and CDR2 SVGAGI. Trimming took 9 bases from V and 2 from J; bases not matched to a gene: 9.

The chain couples TRBV5-1 to TRBJ2-7; 9 bases are a match to TRBD2. J gave up 2 bases and V 0 bases, and 6 bases lay outside the gene matches. The V gene's germline CDR1 is SGHRS and CDR2 YFSETQ. The CDR3 is made up of 16 amino acids. CDR3 coding DNA: TGCGCCAGCAGCTTGGCCAAGGCTAGCGGGACCTACGAGCAGTACTTC. It encodes CASSLAKASGTYEQYF.

The rearrangement uses TRBV9 and TRBJ1-1; D possibly corresponds to TRBD1 (6 bases). CDR1 SGDLS and CDR2 YYNGEE come from the germline V gene. The CDR3 contains 14 residues. V was shortened by 0 bases and J by 9 bases, with 15 bases between the two germline ends. CDR3 in DNA: TGTGCCAGCAGCGTAGTGACAGGACCAAAACAAGCTTTCTTT. This encodes CASSVVTGPKQAFF. Full variable domain (rest looked up from reference TRBV9 and TRBJ1-1): DSGVTQTPKHLITATGQRVTLRCSPRSGDLSVYWYQQSLDQGLQFLIQYYNGEERAKGNILERFSAQQFPDLHSELNLSSLELGDSALYFCASSVVTGPKQAFFGQGTRLTVV.

This clone was counted a single time. This chain connects TRBV9 to TRBJ2-5, with D perhaps TRBD2 (5 bases). Germline CDR1 reads SGDLS; CDR2 reads YYNGEE. The CDR3 runs 13 residues. V was trimmed by 3 bases and J by 2 bases, leaving 8 bases between them. Here the CDR3 reads CASSAGLQETQYF. The CDR3 region has the DNA TGTGCCAGCAGCGCAGGACTTCAAGAGACCCAGTACTTC.